This T cell receptor beta chain was observed in a study of CD8 T cells in ankylosing spondylitis. Using its own MiXCR run on the 5' RACE reads, TCRdb lists one record per CDR3 protein. This sample has some 840,000 distinct CDR3 sequences, with 10% to 15% found just once. This clonotype has only a few counts. No antigen is known for it. Study-level results: Characteristic, it appeared, of ankylosing spondylitis blood was a TCR beta motif of fewer than 10 highly homologous variants.

The TCR comes from a male donor with ankylosing spondylitis. The specimen was blood, either unsorted or a sorted T cell fraction (not recorded which).

CDR3 sequence reads: CASRPARGNTEAFF. As DNA, the CDR3 is TGTGCCAGCAGACCTGCAAGGGGGAACACTGAAGCTTTCTTT. The gene calls are TRBV6-1 and TRBJ1-1, with D perhaps matching TRBD1 (5 bases). Trimming pared 6 bases from V and 1 base from J, leaving 12 bases between. The CDR3 extends over 14 amino acids. In germline, CDR1 is MNHNS, CDR2 SASEGT.